This entry lists 2 T cell receptor beta chains sequenced from one sample in a study of cytomegalovirus exposure and HLA in healthy donors. Amplification used 60 Vbeta primers and 13 Jbeta primers. TCRdb's table, derived via immunoSEQ multiplex PCR, lists solely in-frame clones and lacks some. Here the sample spans over 65,000 clones, roughly 80% being singletons. Sequenced: PBMCs. The receptors were gathered from a woman aged 25-40 years in good health and CMV-seronegative.

The chain joins TRBV4-3 to TRBJ1-4, with a weak D call TRBD1 (5 bases). V dropped 0 bases and J dropped 8 bases, with 10 bases sitting between them. CDR1 LGHNA and CDR2 YSLEER come from the germline V gene. The CDR3 consists of 14 residues. In nucleotides, the CDR3 is TGCGCCAGCAGCCAAGAGGGACTGAGGGAAAAACTGTTTTTT. It yields the protein CASSQEGLREKLFF.

The rearrangement links TRBV19 to TRBJ2-1; a possible D gene is TRBD1 (6 bases). The CDR3 sequence is 13 residues long. The germline V and J ends were trimmed by 10 bases and 1 base, with 11 bases remaining between them. Germline V gene data show CDR1 as LNHDA and CDR2 as SQIVND (reference sequence). CDR3 sequence reads: CATGQNSYNEQFF. For the CDR3, the DNA is TGTGCCACCGGACAGAATTCCTACAATGAGCAGTTCTTC. The full variable domain, its missing parts supplied by reference TRBV19 and TRBJ2-1, is DGGITQSPKYLFRKEGQNVTLSCEQNLNHDAMYWYRQDPGQGLRLIYYSQIVNDFQKGDIAEGYSVSREKKESFPLTVTSAQKNPTAFYLCATGQNSYNEQFFGPGTRLTVL.